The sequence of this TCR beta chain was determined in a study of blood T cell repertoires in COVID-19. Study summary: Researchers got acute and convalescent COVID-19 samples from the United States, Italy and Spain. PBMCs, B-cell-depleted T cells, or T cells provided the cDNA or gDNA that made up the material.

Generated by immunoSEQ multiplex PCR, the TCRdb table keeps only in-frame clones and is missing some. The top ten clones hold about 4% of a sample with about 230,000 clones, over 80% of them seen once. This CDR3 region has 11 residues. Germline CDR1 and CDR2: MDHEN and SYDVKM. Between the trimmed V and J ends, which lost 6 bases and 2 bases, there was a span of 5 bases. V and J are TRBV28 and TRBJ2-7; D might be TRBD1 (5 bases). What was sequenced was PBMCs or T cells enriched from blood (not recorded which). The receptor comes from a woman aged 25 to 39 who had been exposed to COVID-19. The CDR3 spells CASRQAYEQYF. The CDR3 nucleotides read TGTGCCAGCAGACAGGCCTACGAGCAGTACTTC.